This TCR beta chain stems from a study of cytomegalovirus exposure and HLA in healthy donors. The PCR made use of 60 Vbeta and 13 Jbeta primers. Only in-frame clones appear in the TCRdb table, and some are missing; sequencing was by immunoSEQ multiplex PCR. The sample lists about 89,000 clones; roughly 85% were seen once. V lost 0 bases and J lost 5, with 11 bases in between. The CDR3 extends over 15 amino acids. Germline values: CDR1 KGHSH, CDR2 LQKENI. Whole-study results and caveats: As a later analysis revealed, most CMV-associated TCR beta chains appeared HLA-restricted.

To note about this clone: Its antigen is undetermined.

The source is a man aged 40-49 years in good health and CMV-seropositive. The sequencing input was PBMCs. J is TRBJ2-1 and V is TRBV18; the D gene is possibly TRBD1 (5 bases). The CDR3 DNA reads TGTGCCAGCTCACCACCAGACAGACGGAACAATGAGCAGTTCTTC. It encodes CASSPPDRRNNEQFF.